The 9 T cell receptor beta chains listed next were all sequenced from one sample in a study of read filtering for tumor transcriptome and immune sequencing. This library used around 400 ng RNA and molecular barcoded adaptors spanning alpha/delta and beta/gamma chains. TCRdb used MiXCR to reprocess the reads, holding one entry per CDR3 protein. The table includes about 58,000 distinct CDR3 sequences, more than 9% detected once. The sequencing sample was made of a population of CD138-negative cells sorted from bone marrow. All receptors come from a donor at least 40 years old with multiple myeloma.

This clonotype came up many times. The DNA is left out, because the CDR3 cannot be placed on it with certainty; the CDR3 is given as TCRdb lists it. The chain carries TRBV7-3 and TRBJ2-3; TRBD2 was called by the table and not checked on the DNA. CDR1 is SGHTA, CDR2 FQGTGA, per germline. The CDR3 is 17 amino acids long, termini counted. CDR3 region: CASSFGPGPWGTDTQYF.

This clonotype was seen only once. The conserved closing phenylalanine or tryptophan is absent in this CDR3, likely reflecting a read error. This sequence joins TRBV30 and TRBJ1-5, with 11 bases identical to TRBD1. Germline V gene sequence: CDR1 GTSNPN, CDR2 SVGIG (reference sequence). This CDR3 region has 13 residues. The CDR3 coding sequence is TGTGCTTGGGGGGGACAGGGGGGTCAGCCCCAGCATCTT. It is translated as CAWGGQGGQPQHL.

With regard to this clonotype: A much larger clone sits a single nucleotide away, making a read error possible. The chain links TRBV20-1 to TRBJ2-3; D is ambiguous. The germline V gene encodes CDR1 DFQATT and CDR2 SNEGSKA (reference sequence). V lost 8 bases to trimming and J lost 4 bases, with 10 bases between them. The CDR3 runs to 11 residues. The CDR3 loop reads CSMLVPDTQYF. DNA for the CDR3: TGCAGTATGCTAGTGCCAGATACGCAGTATTTT.

This clonotype occurred many times. This chain links TRBV7-8 with TRBJ2-2, with D possibly TRBD1 on 6 matching bases. The CDR3 is made up of 15 amino acids. Germline V CDR1 and CDR2: SGHVS, FQNEAQ. V was trimmed by 4 bases and J by 7 bases, leaving 16 bases between them. The CDR3 sequence: CASSSEGGFGGELFF. CDR3 sequence (DNA): TGTGCCAGCAGCTCAGAAGGGGGATTCGGCGGGGAGCTGTTTTTT.

This clonotype came up a few times. The chain has TRBV5-4 and TRBJ1-6; TRBD1 matches 10 bases. This CDR3 has 16 residues. V was clipped by 0 bases and J by 10 bases; unmatched bases: 7. Germline values: CDR1 SGHNT, CDR2 YYREEE (reference sequence). This CDR3 is CASSLEGGTGVSPLHF. The CDR3 DNA follows: TGTGCCAGCAGCTTGGAGGGGGGGACAGGGGTATCACCCCTCCACTTT. Complete variable domain (other parts from reference TRBV5-4 and TRBJ1-6): ETGVTQSPTHLIKTRGQQVTLRCSSQSGHNTVSWYQQALGQGPQFIFQYYREEENGRGNFPPRFSGLQFPNYSSELNVNALELDDSALYLCASSLEGGTGVSPLHFGNGTRLTVT.

This clonotype was seen repeatedly, ten times or more. The chain carries TRBV7-2 and TRBJ2-7; 8 bases fit TRBD2. The CDR3 has 15 amino acids. After removal of 1 base from V and 6 bases from J, the junction contained 8 bases not matched to a gene. The germline V gene has CDR1 SGHTA and CDR2 FQGNSA. CDR3: CASSLGGGTKSEQYF. CDR3 bases: TGTGCCAGCAGCTTAGGCGGGGGGACCAAGAGCGAGCAGTACTTC. Filled out from reference TRBV7-2 and TRBJ2-7, the complete variable domain reads GAGVSQSPSNKVTEKGKDVELRCDPISGHTALYWYRQSLGQGLEFLIYFQGNSAPDKSGLPSDRFSAERTGGSVSTLTIQRTQQEDSAVYLCASSLGGGTKSEQYFGPGTRLTVT.

This clonotype has more than one count but fewer than ten. It may be a read error: a sequence one base away is much more abundant. This sequence joins TRBV5-5 and TRBJ1-1; the D gene is possibly TRBD1 (5 bases). This CDR3 comprises 15 residues. Germline CDR1 SGHKS, CDR2 YYEKEE (reference sequence). In DNA, the CDR3 is TGTGCCAGCAGCCATGTCCGGGGGGTGAACACTGAAGCTCTCTTT. Translation gives CASSHVRGVNTEALF.

There are many counts of this clonotype. J is TRBJ1-4 and V is TRBV6-5; the D gene is possibly TRBD1 (5 bases). Germline CDR1 is MNHEY and CDR2 is SVGAGI. This CDR3 is built from 16 residues. The germline V and J ends were trimmed by 5 bases and 12 bases, with 25 bases remaining between them. The CDR3 nucleotides read TGTGCCAGCAGTGCAAACAAGGACACCTCCAGGGAGGAACTGTTTTTT. Translated: CASSANKDTSREELFF.

Many counts were recorded for this clonotype. A much larger clone lies a single base off, so this may be a read error. V and J are TRBV4-1 and TRBJ2-1; D call uncertain. The CDR3 runs to 14 residues. Germline V gene sequence: CDR1 MGHRA, CDR2 YSYEKL. As DNA, the CDR3 is TGCGCCAGCAGCCAAGCTGGCAACTACAATGAGCAGTCCTTC. Translated, it gives CASSQAGNYNEQSF.